Listed below are T cell receptor beta chains from one sample, sequenced in a study of blood T cell repertoires in COVID-19. TCRdb keeps only in-frame clones here, not all; method: immunoSEQ multiplex PCR. The top ten hold just over 8% of the sample, which has 450,000 to 500,000 clones, 75% to 90% seen once. Source material: PBMCs or T cells enriched from blood (not recorded which). These receptors originate from a woman aged 55-69 years who had recovered from COVID-19. The conserved cysteine and the conserved F or W are not part of the CDR3 here. Fields, in order: J gene, V gene, CDR3 protein.

TRBJ2-5 | TRBV19 | ASSRTDQETQY
TRBJ2-3 | TRBV7-2 | ASSSQTGDTQY
TRBJ2-3 | TRBV5-1 | ASSLAGQGATDTQY
TRBJ2-3 | TRBV10-1 | ASSESRQGFTDTQY
TRBJ1-1 | TRBV6-5 | ASRPQGDLNTEAF
TRBJ2-1 | TRBV4-2 | ASSREPEAYNEQF
TRBJ1-5 | TRBV29-1 | SVAQAPNQPQH
TRBJ1-5 | TRBV24-1 | ATSVGTAGQPQH
TRBJ2-2 | TRBV27 | ASGQGFTGELF
TRBJ1-5 | TRBV24-1 | ATSDGTGNSNQPQH
TRBJ1-3 | TRBV6-5 | ASGGITGNTIY
TRBJ1-4 | TRBV28 | ASSLWVGGAREKLF
TRBJ2-6 | TRBV5-1 | ASTAQGSGANVLT
TRBJ1-6 | TRBV6-4 | ASSLTGDNSPLH
TRBJ2-3 | TRBV7-2 | ASSFAKTDTQY
TRBJ2-5 | TRBV27 | ASSLLAGEGETQY
TRBJ1-5 | TRBV7-6 | ASSLRQGDQPQH
TRBJ2-7 | TRBV7-8 | ASSLVSGGALEQY
TRBJ2-3 | TRBV3-1/TRBV3-2 | ASSQDLSATDTQY
TRBJ1-4 | TRBV24-1 | ATSDSQGQGREKLF
TRBJ1-5 | TRBV19 | ASSATLSGQPQH
TRBJ1-4 | TRBV6-6 | ASSRTGHEKLF
TRBJ2-5 | TRBV10-3 | AISGTSGGETQY
TRBJ2-5 | TRBV6-1 | ASSEGRLAAQETQY
TRBJ1-2 | TRBV28 | ASSAPTAKYGYT
TRBJ2-7 | TRBV11-2 | ASSLSQDYEQY
TRBJ2-3 | TRBV6-5 | ASSQQGASTDTQY
TRBJ2-3 | TRBV28 | ASSRGTGESPDTQY
TRBJ2-1 | TRBV3-1/TRBV3-2 | ASVVRDEQF
TRBJ2-5 | TRBV7-2 | ASSDSVPETQY
TRBJ2-7 | TRBV5-1 | ASSSGGGAHEQY
TRBJ1-5 | TRBV2 | ASKYSNQPQH
TRBJ2-1 | TRBV3-1/TRBV3-2 | ASSPSKRGTYNEQF
TRBJ2-3 | TRBV30 | AWTRGARSGFSTDTQY
TRBJ1-2 | TRBV5-1 | ASSLETVSYGYT